The 10 T cell receptor beta chains in this list originate from one sample, sequenced in a study of shared clonotypes between healthy human individuals (dated by TCRdb to the early 2020s). Library preparation employed the immunoSEQ multiplex PCR assay. The immuneACCESS repertoire file appears here via TCRdb, limited to in-frame rearrangements. These files lack a portion of the clones; in checked studies, under half of the deficit traces to unresolved V genes, and the cause of the others is not known. The sample includes 2.5 million or so clones, with 90% to 95% observed a single time. Roughly 0.13% of the sample goes to the ten largest clones. The sequenced material came from naive CD4+ T cells sorted from blood. The cell subset or site label corresponds to: CD45RA+ positively selected. The receptors stem from a young man in good health.

V and J are TRBV19 and TRBJ2-1, with a possible D match to TRBD1 (5 bases). The CDR3 spans 16 residues. Germline CDR1 reads LNHDA; CDR2 reads SQIVND (reference sequence). V shed 2 bases and J shed 8 bases, with 19 bases lying between them. The CDR3 coding sequence is TGTGCCAGTAGTATAAACCTGAAGGGGCGCTCAGATGAGCAGTTCTTC. Its protein is CASSINLKGRSDEQFF.

The chain employs TRBV6-6 and TRBJ1-1; 11 nucleotides align to TRBD1. V shed 5 bases, J shed 5 bases, and the junction held 7 bases outside the gene matches. The CDR3 spans 15 residues. The germline V gene encodes CDR1 MNHNY and CDR2 SVGAGI (reference sequence). CDR3 DNA sequence: TGTGCCAGCAGTCGGACAGGGGGCGCGGAAACTGAAGCTTTCTTT. Protein: CASSRTGGAETEAFF.

V gene TRBV7-2 combines with J gene TRBJ2-1, with unresolved D. The V and J ends lost 0 bases and 0 bases respectively, with 9 bases between them. The CDR3 contains 16 residues. CDR1 and CDR2 (germline): SGHTA, FQGNSA. The CDR3: CASSLALGSSYNEQFF. CDR3 in DNA: TGTGCCAGCAGCTTAGCACTTGGTAGCTCCTACAATGAGCAGTTCTTC.

The chain joins TRBV4-1 to TRBJ1-2; D perhaps matches TRBD1 (6 bases). Trimming left V 6 bases short and J 4 bases short, with 15 bases between. CDR1 and CDR2 (germline): MGHRA, YSYEKL. The CDR3 length is 14 residues. CDR3 region: CASSLTGGGYGYTF. CDR3 in DNA: TGCGCCAGCAGTCTAACCGGGGGCGGCTATGGCTACACCTTC.

The rearrangement links TRBV5-6 to TRBJ2-7, with D tentatively TRBD2 (5 bases). Germline CDR1 SGHDT, CDR2 YYEEEE. Trimming left V 5 bases short and J 2 bases short, with 11 bases between. This CDR3 spans 13 amino acids. CDR3 nucleotide sequence: TGTGCCAGCAGTTATACGGGGACCTACGAGCAGTACTTC. It translates to CASSYTGTYEQYF.

The sample holds a few counts of this clone. This CDR3 is also generated by other DNA sequences in the sample. V is TRBV11-2 and J is TRBJ2-5; a possible D gene is TRBD1 (6 bases). The CDR3 sequence is 13 residues long. V lost 5 bases to trimming and J lost 2 bases, with 9 bases between them. Germline CDR1 is SGHAT and CDR2 is FQNNGV. CDR3 protein: CASSRDRQETQYF. DNA for the CDR3: TGTGCCAGCAGCCGAGACAGGCAAGAGACCCAGTACTTC.

This chain links TRBV5-6 with TRBJ2-4; maybe TRBD2 (6 bases). In germline, CDR1 is SGHDT, CDR2 YYEEEE. V lost 2 bases and J lost 3, with 12 bases in between. This CDR3 region has 15 residues. The CDR3 nucleotides are TGTGCCAGCAGCTTCAGGGAGGCCGGCAAAAACATTCAGTACTTC. Its translation: CASSFREAGKNIQYF.

The chain carries TRBV18 and TRBJ1-2; 7 bases match TRBD1. Losses at the gene ends were 2 bases for V and 6 bases for J; bases not matched to a gene: 3. Looked up from germline, CDR1 is KGHSH and CDR2 is LQKENI. CDR3 length: 13 amino acids. This CDR3 reads CASSPNQGDGYTF. CDR3 bases: TGTGCCAGCTCACCAAACCAGGGGGATGGCTACACCTTC. Together with reference TRBV18 and TRBJ1-2, the CDR3 gives the full variable domain: NAGVMQNPRHLVRRRGQEARLRCSPMKGHSHVYWYRQLPEEGLKFMVYLQKENIIDESGMPKERFSAEFPKEGPSILRIQQVVRGDSAAYFCASSPNQGDGYTFGSGTRLTVV.

The chain employs TRBV10-3 and TRBJ2-2; D possibly corresponds to TRBD1 (6 bases). Trimming took 5 bases from V and 2 from J, leaving 12 bases between them. This CDR3 is 15 amino acids long. CDR1 and CDR2 (germline): ENHRY, SYGVKD. The DNA for the CDR3 is TGTGCCATCAGTCCCCAGGACAGAAACACCGGGGAGCTGTTTTTT. This gives the protein CAISPQDRNTGELFF.

As regards this clone: The same CDR3 is also encoded by other DNA sequences in this sample. The CDR3, as DNA: TGCGCCAGCAGCTTAGACACCTACGAGCAGTACTTC. The encoded protein is CASSLDTYEQYF. The chain is built from TRBV5-1 and TRBJ2-7; D is unclear. V was clipped by 2 bases and J by 2 bases, with 5 bases between them. This CDR3 region has 12 residues. The germline gives CDR1 SGHRS, CDR2 YFSETQ.